The 3 T cell receptor beta chains presented below share a single source sample, sequenced in a study of identical twins. Each CDR3 protein gets one entry after TCRdb re-called the 5' RACE reads with MiXCR. The profile shows roughly 1.6 million distinct CDR3 sequences, around a third of them singletons. Input material: cord blood. The receptors shown here come from a newborn girl in good health.

Concerning this clonotype itself: At one end the junction does not follow the germline gene, possibly because of a read error. This chain joins TRBV30 and TRBJ1-2; 8 bases line up with TRBD1. The germline gives CDR1 GTSNPN, CDR2 SVGIG (reference sequence). This CDR3 is 14 amino acids long. CDR3 DNA: TGTACCTGGAGTGTCTGGGGACAGGACTATGGCTACACCTTC. It codes for CTWSVWGQDYGYTF.

V is TRBV27 and J is TRBJ1-1; TRBD1 is a possible D gene (6 bases). Trimming stripped 8 bases from V and 1 base from J, with 17 bases between. The germline V gene encodes CDR1 MNHEY and CDR2 SMNVEV (reference sequence). This CDR3 spans 15 amino acids. This CDR3 is CASSPLGGGNTEAFF. Written as DNA, the CDR3 is TGTGCCAGCTCACCACTTGGAGGGGGGAACACTGAAGCTTTCTTT.

This clonotype was found once. The CDR3 DNA reads as TGCAGCGTGACCCCCGGGACGGCAAATGAAAAACTGTTTTTT. It codes for CSVTPGTANEKLFF. V and J are TRBV29-1 and TRBJ1-4, with D perhaps matching TRBD1 (5 bases). The length of the CDR3 is 14 residues. From germline, CDR1 is SQVTM and CDR2 ANQGSEA. The V end was cut by 6 bases, the J end by 5 bases, with 16 bases between.